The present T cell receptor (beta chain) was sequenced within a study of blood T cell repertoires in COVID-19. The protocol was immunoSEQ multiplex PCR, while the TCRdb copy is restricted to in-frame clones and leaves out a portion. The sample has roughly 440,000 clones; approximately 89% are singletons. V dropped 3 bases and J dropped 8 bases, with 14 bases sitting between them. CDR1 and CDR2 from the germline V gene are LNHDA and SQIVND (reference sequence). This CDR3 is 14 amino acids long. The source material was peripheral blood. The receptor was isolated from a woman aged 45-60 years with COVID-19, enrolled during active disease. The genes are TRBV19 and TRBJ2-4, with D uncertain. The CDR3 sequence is CASSIFGGEDIQYF. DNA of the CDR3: TGTGCCAGTAGTATCTTCGGTGGAGAGGACATTCAGTACTTC.